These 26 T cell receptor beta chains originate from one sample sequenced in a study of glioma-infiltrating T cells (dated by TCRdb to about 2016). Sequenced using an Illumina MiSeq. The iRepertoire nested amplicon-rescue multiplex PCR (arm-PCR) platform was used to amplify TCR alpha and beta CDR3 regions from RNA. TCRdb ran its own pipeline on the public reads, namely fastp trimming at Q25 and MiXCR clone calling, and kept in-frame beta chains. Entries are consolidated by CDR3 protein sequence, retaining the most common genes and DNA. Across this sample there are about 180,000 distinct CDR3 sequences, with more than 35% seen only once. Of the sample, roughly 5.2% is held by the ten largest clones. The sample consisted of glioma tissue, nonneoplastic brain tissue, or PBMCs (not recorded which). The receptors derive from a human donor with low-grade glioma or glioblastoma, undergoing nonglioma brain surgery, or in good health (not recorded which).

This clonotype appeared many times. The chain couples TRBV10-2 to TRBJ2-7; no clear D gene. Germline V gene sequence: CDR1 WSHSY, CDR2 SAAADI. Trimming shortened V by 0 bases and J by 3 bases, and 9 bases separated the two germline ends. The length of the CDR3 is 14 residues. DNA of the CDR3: TGCGCCAGCAGTGAGTCAACACCACACTACGAGCAGTACTTC. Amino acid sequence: CASSESTPHYEQYF.

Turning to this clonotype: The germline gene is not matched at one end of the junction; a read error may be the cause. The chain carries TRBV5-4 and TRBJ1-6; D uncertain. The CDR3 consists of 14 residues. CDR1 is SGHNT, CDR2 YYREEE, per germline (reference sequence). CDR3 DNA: TGTGCCAGCACCTTGGAAGATTACTGGTCACCCCTCCACTTT. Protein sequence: CASTLEDYWSPLHF.

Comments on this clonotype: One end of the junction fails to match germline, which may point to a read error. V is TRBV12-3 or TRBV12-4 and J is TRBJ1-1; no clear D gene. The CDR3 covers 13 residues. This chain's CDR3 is CPSSSAGDTEAFF. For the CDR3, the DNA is TGTCCCAGCAGTTCTGCCGGGGACACTGAAGCTTTCTTT.

For the CDR3, the DNA is TGCAGTGCTAGGGCCGGCAATCAGCCCCAGCATTTT. Residues: CSARAGNQPQHF. V is TRBV20-1 and J is TRBJ1-5; D unclear. Trimming cost V 3 bases and J 2 bases, with 5 bases left between them. Germline V lookup: CDR1 DFQATT, CDR2 SNEGSKA (reference sequence). This CDR3 has 12 amino acids.

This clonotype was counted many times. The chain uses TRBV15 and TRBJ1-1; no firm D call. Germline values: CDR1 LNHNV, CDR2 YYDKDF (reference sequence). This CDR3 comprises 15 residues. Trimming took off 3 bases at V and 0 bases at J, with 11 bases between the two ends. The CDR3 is CATSRPRPMNTEAFF. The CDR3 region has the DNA TGTGCCACCAGCAGGCCTCGGCCTATGAACACTGAAGCTTTCTTT. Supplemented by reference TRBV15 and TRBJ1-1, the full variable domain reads DAMVIQNPRYQVTQFGKPVTLSCSQTLNHNVMYWYQQKSSQAPKLLFHYYDKDFNNEADTPDNFQSRRPNTSFCFLDIRSPGLGDTAMYLCATSRPRPMNTEAFFGQGTRLTVV.

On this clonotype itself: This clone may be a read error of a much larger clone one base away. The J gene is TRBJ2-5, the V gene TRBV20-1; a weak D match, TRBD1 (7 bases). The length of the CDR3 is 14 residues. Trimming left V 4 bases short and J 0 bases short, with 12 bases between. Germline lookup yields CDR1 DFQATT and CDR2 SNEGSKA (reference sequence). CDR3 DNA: TGCAGTGCTAAAGTCAGGGGGGACCAAGAGACCCAGTACTTC. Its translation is CSAKVRGDQETQYF.

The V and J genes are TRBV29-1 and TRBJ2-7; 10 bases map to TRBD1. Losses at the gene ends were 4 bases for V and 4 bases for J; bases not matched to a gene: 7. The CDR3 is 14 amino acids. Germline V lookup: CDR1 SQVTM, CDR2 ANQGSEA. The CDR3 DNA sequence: TGCAGCGTTGGAGGGACAGGGGACAGGTACGAGCAGTACTTC. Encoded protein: CSVGGTGDRYEQYF.

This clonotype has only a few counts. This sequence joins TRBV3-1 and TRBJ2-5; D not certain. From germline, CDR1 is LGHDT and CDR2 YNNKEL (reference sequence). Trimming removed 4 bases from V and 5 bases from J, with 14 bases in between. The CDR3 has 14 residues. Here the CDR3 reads CASSPPLQMETQYF. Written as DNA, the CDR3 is TGTGCCAGCAGCCCGCCGCTACAAATGGAGACCCAGTACTTC.

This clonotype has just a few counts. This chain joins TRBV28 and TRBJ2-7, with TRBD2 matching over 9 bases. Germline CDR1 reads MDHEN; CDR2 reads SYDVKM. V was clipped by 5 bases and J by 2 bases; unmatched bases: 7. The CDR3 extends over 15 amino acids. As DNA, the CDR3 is TGTGCCAGCAGTCCTAGCGGGACTCCTACCTACGAGCAGTACTTC. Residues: CASSPSGTPTYEQYF.

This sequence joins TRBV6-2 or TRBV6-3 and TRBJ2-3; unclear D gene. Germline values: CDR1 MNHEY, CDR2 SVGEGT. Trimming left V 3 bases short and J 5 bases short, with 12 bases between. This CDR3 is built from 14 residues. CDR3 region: CASSYPLCRDTQYF. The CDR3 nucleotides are TGTGCCAGCAGTTATCCTCTTTGTAGAGATACGCAGTATTTT.

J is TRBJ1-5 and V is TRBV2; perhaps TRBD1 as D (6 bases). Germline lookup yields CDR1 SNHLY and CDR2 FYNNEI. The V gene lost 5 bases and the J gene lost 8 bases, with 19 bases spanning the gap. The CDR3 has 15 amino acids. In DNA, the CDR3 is TGTGCCAGCAGTTACGCACCCTCAGGGGATAAGCCCCAGCATTTT. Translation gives CASSYAPSGDKPQHF.

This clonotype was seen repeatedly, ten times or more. CDR3 protein: CASSWSLAIKGQPQHF. The CDR3 nucleotides are TGTGCCAGCAGCTGGTCTTTGGCTATCAAAGGGCAGCCCCAGCATTTT. This sequence joins TRBV7-2 and TRBJ1-5; D not certain. This CDR3 is built from 16 residues. V was pared by 4 bases and J by 7 bases, with 20 bases between. Germline V CDR1 and CDR2: SGHTA, FQGNSA.

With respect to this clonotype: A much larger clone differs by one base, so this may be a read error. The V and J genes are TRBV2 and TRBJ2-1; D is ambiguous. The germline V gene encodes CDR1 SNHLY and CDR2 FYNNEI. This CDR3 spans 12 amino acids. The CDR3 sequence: CASKYVGYEQLF. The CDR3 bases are TGTGCCAGCAAGTACGTGGGGTATGAGCAGCTCTTC.

In DNA, the CDR3 is TGTGCCAGCAGTGATACCGGGATGGTTATAGATACGCAGTATTTT. This sequence encodes CASSDTGMVIDTQYF. This rearrangement joins TRBV6-1 to TRBJ2-3, with D tentatively TRBD2 (5 bases). CDR3 length: 15 residues. From germline, CDR1 is MNHNS and CDR2 SASEGT. V lost 3 bases, J lost 5 bases, and 15 bases lay in between.

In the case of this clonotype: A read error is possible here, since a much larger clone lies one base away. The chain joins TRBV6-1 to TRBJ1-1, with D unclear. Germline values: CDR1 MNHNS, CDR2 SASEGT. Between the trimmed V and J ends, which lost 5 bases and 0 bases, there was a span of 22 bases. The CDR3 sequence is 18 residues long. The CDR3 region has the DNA TGTGCCAGCAGTCCCCCGCCGACGGAGAGAACCATGAACACTGAAGCTTTCTTT. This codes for CASSPPPTERTMNTEAFF.

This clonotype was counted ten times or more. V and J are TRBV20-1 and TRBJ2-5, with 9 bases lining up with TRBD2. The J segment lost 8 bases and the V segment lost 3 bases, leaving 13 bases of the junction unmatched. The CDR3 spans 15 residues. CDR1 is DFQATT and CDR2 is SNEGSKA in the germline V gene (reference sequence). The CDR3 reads CSASWREGFGDTQYF. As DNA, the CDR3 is TGCAGTGCTAGTTGGCGGGAGGGCTTTGGAGACACCCAGTACTTC.

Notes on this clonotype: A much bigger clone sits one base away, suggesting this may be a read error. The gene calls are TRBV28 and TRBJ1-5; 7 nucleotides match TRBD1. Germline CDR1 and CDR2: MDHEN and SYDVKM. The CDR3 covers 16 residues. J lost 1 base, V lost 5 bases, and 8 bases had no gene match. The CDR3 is CASSRRQGPSNQPQHF. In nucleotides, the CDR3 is TGTGCCAGCAGTCGTCGACAGGGTCCAAGCAATCAGCCCCAGCATTTT.

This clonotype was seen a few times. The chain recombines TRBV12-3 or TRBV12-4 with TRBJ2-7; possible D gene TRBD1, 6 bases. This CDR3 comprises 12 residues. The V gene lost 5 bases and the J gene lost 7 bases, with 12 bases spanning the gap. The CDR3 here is CASSLDQGEQYF. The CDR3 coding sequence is TGTGCCAGCAGTCTGGACCAGGGGGAGCAGTACTTC.

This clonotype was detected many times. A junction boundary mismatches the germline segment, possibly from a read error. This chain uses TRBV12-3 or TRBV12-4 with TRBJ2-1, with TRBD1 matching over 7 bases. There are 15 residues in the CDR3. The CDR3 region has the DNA TGCGCCAGCAGCTTGGGGGACAGCTCCTACAATGAGCAGTTCTTC. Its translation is CASSLGDSSYNEQFF.

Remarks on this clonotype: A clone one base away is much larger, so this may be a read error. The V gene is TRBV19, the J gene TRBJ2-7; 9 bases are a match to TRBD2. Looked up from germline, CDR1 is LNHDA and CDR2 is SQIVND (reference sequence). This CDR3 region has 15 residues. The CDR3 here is CAISMALAGPYEQYF. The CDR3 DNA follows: TGTGCCATTAGTATGGCTCTAGCGGGACCCTACGAGCAGTACTTC.

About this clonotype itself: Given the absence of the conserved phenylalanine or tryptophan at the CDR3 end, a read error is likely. CDR3 DNA: TGTGCCAACAGTGAAGAGGCCTACAATGAGCAGTTCATC. Protein: CANSEEAYNEQFI. The chain employs TRBV2 and TRBJ2-1; unclear D gene. Germline-derived CDR1 and CDR2 are SNHLY and FYNNEI. This CDR3 has 13 amino acids.

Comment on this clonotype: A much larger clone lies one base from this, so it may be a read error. The CDR3 DNA follows: TGTGCCAGCAGTTTCGAGGGACTAGTGAAAAACATTCAGTACTTC. It translates to CASSFEGLVKNIQYF. The gene calls are TRBV28 and TRBJ2-4, with 8 bases matching TRBD2. The CDR3 spans 15 residues. The germline V gene encodes CDR1 MDHEN and CDR2 SYDVKM. Unmatched junction bases numbered 5, after V lost 3 bases and J lost 4 bases.

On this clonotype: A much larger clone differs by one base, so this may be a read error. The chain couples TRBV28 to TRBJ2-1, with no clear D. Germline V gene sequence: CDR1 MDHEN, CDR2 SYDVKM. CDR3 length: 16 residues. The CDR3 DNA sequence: TGTGCCAGCAGTTTACGTGGGTACGGGTCCTACAATAAGCAGTTCTTC. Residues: CASSLRGYGSYNKQFF.

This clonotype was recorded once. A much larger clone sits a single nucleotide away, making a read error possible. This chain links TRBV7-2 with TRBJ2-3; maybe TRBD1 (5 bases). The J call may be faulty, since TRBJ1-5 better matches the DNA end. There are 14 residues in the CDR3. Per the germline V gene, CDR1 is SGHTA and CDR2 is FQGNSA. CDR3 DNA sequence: TGTGCCAGCAGCTTGGTGGGACGCACAGATACGCAGCATTTT. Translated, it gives CASSLVGRTDTQHF.

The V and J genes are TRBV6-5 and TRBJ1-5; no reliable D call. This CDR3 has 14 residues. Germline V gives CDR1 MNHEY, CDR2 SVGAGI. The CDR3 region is CVSSYSSTNQPQHF. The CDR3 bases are TGTGTTAGCAGTTACTCCAGCACCAATCAGCCCCAGCATTTT.

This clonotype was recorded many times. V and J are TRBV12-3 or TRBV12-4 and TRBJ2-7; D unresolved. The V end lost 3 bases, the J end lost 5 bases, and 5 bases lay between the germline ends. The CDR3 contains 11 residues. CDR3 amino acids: CASSFNHEQYF. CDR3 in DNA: TGTGCCAGCAGTTTTAATCACGAGCAGTACTTC.